The 14 T cell receptor beta chains reported below all come from one sample, sequenced in a study of blood T cell repertoires in COVID-19. Clones were read by immunoSEQ multiplex PCR, and TCRdb kept only the in-frame ones, dropping some. This sample has about 310,000 clones; over 75% occur once, and the top ten carry 1%. The specimen was peripheral blood. Receptors originate from a man aged 45 to 65 with active or convalescent COVID-19.

J is TRBJ2-2 and V is TRBV2, with D perhaps matching TRBD1 (6 bases). V lost 8 bases and J lost 1, with 11 bases in between. The CDR3 runs 14 residues. Germline-derived CDR1 and CDR2 are SNHLY and FYNNEI. The chain's CDR3 is CASHRVKNTGELFF. CDR3 nucleotide sequence: TGTGCCAGCCACAGGGTTAAGAACACCGGGGAGCTGTTTTTT. Full variable domain (outside the CDR3, taken from reference TRBV2 and TRBJ2-2): EPEVTQTPSHQVTQMGQEVILRCVPISNHLYFYWYRQILGQKVEFLVSFYNNEISEKSEIFDDQFSVERPDGSNFTLKIRSTKLEDSAMYFCASHRVKNTGELFFGEGSRLTVL.

The rearrangement links TRBV19 to TRBJ2-2; 8 bases fit TRBD1. CDR1 and CDR2 from the germline V gene are LNHDA and SQIVND (reference sequence). V lost 8 bases to trimming and J lost 6 bases; unmatched junction nucleotides: 14. The CDR3 contains 16 residues. The CDR3 bases are TGTGCCAGTTCCTATTCCCGACAGGGGAAAGCCGGGGAGCTGTTTTTT. Amino acid sequence: CASSYSRQGKAGELFF.

The chain combines TRBV5-1 with TRBJ1-6, with 11 bases identical to TRBD1. Germline-derived CDR1 and CDR2 are SGHRS and YFSETQ. This CDR3 spans 19 amino acids. Trimming cost V 0 bases and J 6 bases; bases outside gene matches: 11. The CDR3 DNA reads TGCGCCAGCAGCTTGGCCTGGACAGGGGGCCGAGGTCTTAATTCACCCCTCCACTTT. It encodes CASSLAWTGGRGLNSPLHF.

This chain joins TRBV28 and TRBJ1-5; TRBD1 matches at 7 bases. The CDR3 is made up of 15 amino acids. The V gene's germline CDR1 is MDHEN and CDR2 SYDVKM. Trimming at V came to 4 bases and at J to 3 bases, leaving 6 bases not matched to a gene. DNA for the CDR3: TGTGCCAGCAGTTCCGGGACAGCTTTCAATCAGCCCCAGCATTTT. Its translation is CASSSGTAFNQPQHF.

The chain is built from TRBV18 and TRBJ2-7, with D unresolved. Deletions cut 3 bases from V and 6 bases from J, with 6 bases between. Germline loops: CDR1 KGHSH, CDR2 LQKENI. The length of the CDR3 is 11 residues. Here the CDR3 reads CASSPQVEQYF. CDR3 sequence (DNA): TGTGCCAGCTCACCCCAGGTCGAGCAGTACTTC.

The V and J genes are TRBV9 and TRBJ2-1; 11 bases match TRBD2. Per the germline V gene, CDR1 is SGDLS and CDR2 is YYNGEE. The CDR3 has 15 amino acids. J gave up 6 bases and V 2 bases, and 4 bases lay outside the gene matches. CDR3 DNA sequence: TGTGCCAGCAGCGTTGGGACTAGCGGAACCAATGAGCAGTTCTTC. As protein: CASSVGTSGTNEQFF.

The chain couples TRBV18 to TRBJ1-5; D not resolved. This CDR3 comprises 14 residues. With 6 bases removed from V and 7 bases from J, the gap between germline ends came to 16 bases. Germline-derived CDR1 and CDR2 are KGHSH and LQKENI. CDR3 DNA: TGTGCCAGCTCCCTCGACGAGGGAATCCAGCCCCAGCATTTT. It specifies CASSLDEGIQPQHF. The variable domain in full, with the rest retrieved from reference TRBV18 and TRBJ1-5, is NAGVMQNPRHLVRRRGQEARLRCSPMKGHSHVYWYRQLPEEGLKFMVYLQKENIIDESGMPKERFSAEFPKEGPSILRIQQVVRGDSAAYFCASSLDEGIQPQHFGDGTRLSIL.

The chain combines TRBV7-2 with TRBJ1-5; 7 bases are shared with TRBD1. CDR3 length: 14 amino acids. J lost 6 bases, V lost 4 bases, and 6 bases had no gene match. Germline assignment: CDR1 SGHTA and CDR2 FQGNSA. The chain's CDR3 is CASSYGTGVQPQHF. The CDR3 DNA is TGTGCCAGCAGCTACGGAACAGGGGTTCAGCCCCAGCATTTT.

The rearrangement joins TRBV30 to TRBJ1-1; D is undetermined. The length of the CDR3 is 12 residues. In germline, CDR1 is GTSNPN, CDR2 SVGIG (reference sequence). The V end was cut by 3 bases, the J end by 4 bases, with 9 bases between. The CDR3 bases are TGTGCCTGGAGGGGAGTAGGCACTGAAGCTTTCTTT. This gives the protein CAWRGVGTEAFF.

The chain carries TRBV28 and TRBJ1-5; 7 positions match TRBD1. Trimming at V came to 4 bases and at J to 7 bases, leaving 10 bases not matched to a gene. CDR3 length equals 15 residues. In germline, CDR1 is MDHEN, CDR2 SYDVKM. The CDR3: CASSYPRQGRQPQHF. The CDR3 coding sequence is TGTGCCAGCAGTTACCCTAGACAGGGTAGACAGCCCCAGCATTTT.

The rearrangement links TRBV18 to TRBJ2-7, with a tentative D call TRBD2 (6 bases). This CDR3 is 18 amino acids long. The germline CDR1 and CDR2 sequences are KGHSH and LQKENI. V was cut by 3 bases and J by 4 bases, with 25 bases left in between. CDR3 loop: CASSPPPATGTREYEQYF. CDR3 bases: TGTGCCAGCTCACCCCCTCCGGCGACCGGGACGCGGGAATACGAGCAGTACTTC.

V usage is TRBV2 and J usage is TRBJ1-2, with 9 bases matching TRBD1. Germline loops: CDR1 SNHLY, CDR2 FYNNEI. J lost 7 bases, V lost 5 bases, and 8 bases had no gene match. CDR3 length: 14 residues. In DNA form, the CDR3 reads TGTGCCAGCAGTCAACAGGGGGCAGAGGGTGGCTACACCTTC. Amino acid sequence: CASSQQGAEGGYTF.

This chain connects TRBV10-3 to TRBJ2-1; 8 positions agree with TRBD2. This CDR3 has 13 residues. CDR1 is ENHRY and CDR2 is SYGVKD in the germline V gene. With 10 bases clipped from V and 10 bases from J, the junction kept 12 bases outside the gene matches. The CDR3 here is CATTYYSGEEQFF. The CDR3 region has the DNA TGTGCCACCACTTACTATAGCGGGGAGGAGCAGTTCTTC.

The chain carries TRBV7-9 and TRBJ2-7; TRBD1 aligns across 7 bases. J gave up 3 bases and V 4 bases, and 0 bases lay outside the gene matches. Germline V gene sequence: CDR1 SEHNR, CDR2 FQNEAQ (reference sequence). The CDR3 loop spans 12 amino acids. Here the CDR3 DNA reads TGTGCCAGCAGCTGGGACAGCTACGAGCAGTACTTC. This translates into CASSWDSYEQYF.